Presented here are 21 T cell receptor beta chains from one specimen sequenced in a study of blood T cell repertoires in COVID-19. The table came from immunoSEQ multiplex PCR; TCRdb's copy has only in-frame clones and leaves some out. The sample contains 53,000 or so clones, 70% to 85% of which appear only once. The specimen sequenced was peripheral blood. The source is a man in his 70s with active COVID-19.

This rearrangement joins TRBV24-1 to TRBJ2-3, with 9 bases that match TRBD1. The V gene's germline CDR1 is KGHDR and CDR2 SFDVKD. Trimming took 4 bases from V and 0 from J; bases not matched to a gene: 4. The CDR3 runs 16 residues. In DNA form, the CDR3 reads TGTGCCACCAGTGAATCCGGGACAGGGAGCACAGATACGCAGTATTTT. Translating gives CATSESGTGSTDTQYF.

The J gene is TRBJ1-6, the V gene TRBV7-2; 9 bases align to TRBD1. V shed 5 bases, J shed 3 bases, and the junction held 5 bases outside the gene matches. Germline V gene data show CDR1 as SGHTA and CDR2 as FQGNSA. The CDR3 runs 16 residues. Here the CDR3 DNA reads TGTGCCAGCAGCCCAGGGACAGGGTTCTATAATTCACCCCTCCACTTT. It encodes CASSPGTGFYNSPLHF.

The chain carries TRBV6-2 or TRBV6-3 and TRBJ1-2; D remains unclear. The V gene lost 4 bases and the J gene lost 4 bases, with 19 bases spanning the gap. Looked up from germline, CDR1 is MNHEY and CDR2 is SVGEGT. This CDR3 contains 16 residues. The CDR3: CASSSEGAAIFYGYTF. The CDR3 DNA sequence: TGTGCCAGCAGTTCTGAGGGTGCCGCTATCTTCTATGGCTACACCTTC.

The DNA for the CDR3 is TGTGCCAGCAAGGGGGCGGGAGGCGGTACCGGGGAGCTGTTTTTT. Encoded protein: CASKGAGGGTGELFF. The chain employs TRBV2 and TRBJ2-2; D might be TRBD2 (8 bases). Deletions cut 7 bases from V and 5 bases from J, with 17 bases between. Germline CDR1 is SNHLY and CDR2 is FYNNEI. The CDR3 is made up of 15 amino acids.

The J gene is TRBJ2-5, the V gene TRBV6-2 or TRBV6-3; a weak D match, TRBD1 (6 bases). The germline V and J ends were trimmed by 2 bases and 5 bases, with 9 bases remaining between them. The CDR3 loop spans 13 amino acids. Germline V gene data show CDR1 as MNHEY and CDR2 as SVGEGT. The CDR3 protein is CASSYTGLETQYF. CDR3 bases: TGTGCCAGCAGTTACACAGGGCTGGAGACCCAGTACTTC.

This chain joins TRBV9 and TRBJ2-1; 10 nucleotides align to TRBD1. J gave up 3 bases and V 1 base, and 4 bases lay outside the gene matches. This CDR3 has 16 amino acids. Germline CDR1 reads SGDLS; CDR2 reads YYNGEE. CDR3 in amino acids: CASSVKGQGVYNEQFF. CDR3 nucleotide sequence: TGTGCCAGCAGCGTAAAAGGACAGGGGGTCTACAATGAGCAGTTCTTC.

This sequence joins TRBV18 and TRBJ1-3, with TRBD1 as a possible D gene (5 bases). Germline CDR1 KGHSH, CDR2 LQKENI. This CDR3 region has 16 residues. Deletions cut 3 bases from V and 5 bases from J, with 17 bases between. The CDR3 coding sequence is TGTGCCAGCTCACCCTACTCACAGGAGACTCGAAACACCATATATTTT. The encoded protein is CASSPYSQETRNTIYF.

For this clone: It is unclear where the CDR3 begins or ends on the DNA, so no DNA is shown, and the CDR3 is as TCRdb lists it. The chain uses TRBV12-5 and TRBJ1-6. The CDR3 extends over 17 residues, inclusive of both ends. CDR1 and CDR2 from the germline V gene are LGHNT and FRNRAP. CDR3: CASGLEREGHYNSPLHF.

The gene calls are TRBV4-1 and TRBJ1-2; D may be TRBD1 (5 bases). The germline CDR1 and CDR2 sequences are MGHRA and YSYEKL. The V gene lost 1 base and the J gene lost 4 bases, with 13 bases spanning the gap. The CDR3 runs to 15 residues. CDR3 region: CASSQGGASAYGYTF. The CDR3 DNA reads TGCGCCAGCAGCCAAGGTGGGGCGTCGGCCTATGGCTACACCTTC.

The J gene is TRBJ2-7, the V gene TRBV5-5; D possibly corresponds to TRBD1 (7 bases). V was shortened by 1 base and J by 7 bases, with 15 bases between the two germline ends. The CDR3 totals 14 residues. Germline values: CDR1 SGHKS, CDR2 YYEKEE (reference sequence). CDR3 sequence: CASSLQGGLMEQYF. The CDR3 coding sequence is TGTGCCAGCAGCTTGCAGGGGGGACTGATGGAGCAGTACTTC. The whole variable domain, filled in from reference TRBV5-5 and TRBJ2-7, reads DAGVTQSPTHLIKTRGQQVTLRCSPISGHKSVSWYQQVLGQGPQFIFQYYEKEERGRGNFPDRFSARQFPNYSSELNVNALLLGDSALYLCASSLQGGLMEQYFGPGTRLTVT.

The chain recombines TRBV27 with TRBJ2-2; 11 bases map to TRBD2. The CDR3 is 15 residues long. After removal of 6 bases from V and 7 bases from J, the junction contained 7 bases not matched to a gene. Per the germline V gene, CDR1 is MNHEY and CDR2 is SMNVEV (reference sequence). The CDR3 loop is CASRASGRSGGELFF. As DNA, the CDR3 is TGTGCCAGCAGGGCTAGCGGGAGGTCAGGCGGGGAGCTGTTTTTT.

This chain joins TRBV11-3 and TRBJ2-2, with D possibly matching TRBD1 (6 bases). V shed 5 bases and J shed 5 bases, with 21 bases lying between them. Germline CDR1 reads SGHNT; CDR2 reads YENEEA. CDR3 length: 17 amino acids. CDR3 sequence (DNA): TGTGCCAGCAGCCATCGCTCGGGTATACAGGGAACCGGGGAGCTGTTTTTT. It yields the protein CASSHRSGIQGTGELFF. Complete variable domain (other parts from reference TRBV11-3 and TRBJ2-2): EAGVVQSPRYKIIEKKQPVAFWCNPISGHNTLYWYLQNLGQGPELLIRYENEEAVDDSQLPKDRFSAERLKGVDSTLKIQPAELGDSAVYLCASSHRSGIQGTGELFFGEGSRLTVL.

This chain connects TRBV7-2 to TRBJ2-7; possible D gene TRBD2, 6 bases. The germline V gene encodes CDR1 SGHTA and CDR2 FQGNSA. V lost 5 bases, J lost 1 base, and 12 bases lay in between. The CDR3 totals 14 residues. The CDR3 loop reads CASSRTRDSYEQYF. The CDR3 bases are TGTGCCAGCAGCCGCACGCGGGATTCCTACGAGCAGTACTTC. Variable domain in full (rest from reference TRBV7-2 and TRBJ2-7): GAGVSQSPSNKVTEKGKDVELRCDPISGHTALYWYRQSLGQGLEFLIYFQGNSAPDKSGLPSDRFSAERTGGSVSTLTIQRTQQEDSAVYLCASSRTRDSYEQYFGPGTRLTVT.

The genes are TRBV13 and TRBJ1-1; 7 bases agree with TRBD1. Germline lookup yields CDR1 PRHDT and CDR2 FYEKMQ (reference sequence). The CDR3 contains 14 residues. J lost 1 base, V lost 5 bases, and 4 bases had no gene match. The CDR3 DNA follows: TGTGCCAGCAGCCCGGACAGGCGGAACACTGAAGCTTTCTTT. This sequence encodes CASSPDRRNTEAFF.

The V and J genes are TRBV7-9 and TRBJ1-6, with a tentative D call TRBD1 (6 bases). Germline V gives CDR1 SEHNR, CDR2 FQNEAQ (reference sequence). This CDR3 has 14 amino acids. The V end was cut by 11 bases, the J end by 9 bases, with 20 bases between. The CDR3 here is CAATRGGGISPLHF. CDR3 coding DNA: TGTGCCGCAACTCGGGGGGGCGGAATTTCACCCCTCCACTTT. Full variable domain (remainder filled in from reference TRBV7-9 and TRBJ1-6): DTGVSQNPRHKITKRGQNVTFRCDPISEHNRLYWYRQTLGQGPEFLTYFQNEAQLEKSRLLSDRFSAERPKGSFSTLEIQRTEQGDSAMYLCAATRGGGISPLHFGNGTRLTVT.

Remarks on this clone: At one of its ends the junction is not consistent with the germline gene, which may arise from a read error. Other nucleotide sequences in the sample specify the same CDR3. The chain uses TRBV4-1 and TRBJ2-7, with TRBD1 identical over 7 bases. This CDR3 is built from 15 residues. Per the germline V gene, CDR1 is MGHRA and CDR2 is YSYEKL. CDR3 coding DNA: TGCGCCAGTAGCCGGCTCCGGGACAGCTCCTACGAGCAGTACTTC. Translating it yields CASSRLRDSSYEQYF.

The gene calls are TRBV6-6 and TRBJ2-7, with 10 bases lining up with TRBD2. In germline, CDR1 is MNHNY, CDR2 SVGAGI (reference sequence). The CDR3 loop spans 16 amino acids. V trimming: 0 bases; J trimming: 4 bases; junction bases outside the gene matches: 6. CDR3: CASSYSMVAGGYEQYF. In DNA form, the CDR3 reads TGTGCCAGCAGTTACTCGATGGTAGCGGGAGGATACGAGCAGTACTTC.

J is TRBJ2-1 and V is TRBV5-8, with TRBD2 matching 8 bases. The CDR3 spans 17 residues. The V gene end was trimmed by 2 bases and the J gene end by 6 bases; junction bases not matched to a gene: 13. In germline, CDR1 is SGHTS, CDR2 YDEGEE. In nucleotides, the CDR3 is TGTGCCAGCAGCTTAGGCCCCAGCGGGAGAGGATTCAATGAGCAGTTCTTC. Translating it yields CASSLGPSGRGFNEQFF.

The chain joins TRBV4-1 to TRBJ2-7; D is unresolved. The CDR3 extends over 17 amino acids. V lost 0 bases, J lost 5 bases, and 20 bases lay in between. Germline V gives CDR1 MGHRA, CDR2 YSYEKL. The CDR3 nucleotides are TGCGCCAGCAGCCAAGATGCCCCGCTCTCTATGAACGACGAGCAGTACTTC. This codes for CASSQDAPLSMNDEQYF.

This clone is judged medium-sized. The chain links TRBV12-3 or TRBV12-4 to TRBJ2-7, with D uncertain. Trimming cost V 5 bases and J 2 bases, with 7 bases left between them. There are 12 residues in the CDR3. CDR3 in DNA: TGTGCCAGCAGTGTACAAACCTACGAGCAGTACTTC. This encodes CASSVQTYEQYF.

The rearrangement links TRBV4-2 to TRBJ2-1; D not certain. Trimming left V 0 bases short and J 7 bases short, with 4 bases between. Germline assignment: CDR1 LGHNA and CDR2 YNFKEQ. This CDR3 is 12 amino acids long. The CDR3 coding sequence is TGTGCCAGCAGCCAAGAGAGGAATGAGCAGTTCTTC. Protein sequence: CASSQERNEQFF.